A selection of T cell receptor beta chains follows, all from one sample in a study of shared clonotypes between healthy human individuals. Produced via immunoSEQ multiplex PCR; TCRdb's table is partial and in-frame only. The data show approximately 940,000 clones, 70% to 85% seen once. Sequenced: memory CD4+ T cells sorted from blood. Receptors were obtained from a man between 18 and 35 years old in good health. CDR3s include the opening cysteine and the closing phenylalanine or tryptophan. Fields, in order: V gene, clone size, D gene, J gene, CDR3 DNA, CDR3 protein. A D gene is named only where the DNA matches it firmly. Size is omitted from some rows. Given values are once, few, many or a class for expanded clones.

V: TRBV7-9; size: -; D: TRBD1; J: TRBJ1-4; DNA: TGTGCCAGCAGCTTATCGGACAGGGCTCAAGAAAAACTGTTTTTT; CDR3: CASSLSDRAQEKLFF
V: TRBV18; size: -; D: -; J: TRBJ2-5; DNA: TGTGCCAGCTCAATAAATGAAGAGACCCAGTACTTC; CDR3: CASSINEETQYF
V: TRBV18; size: once; D: -; J: TRBJ2-3; DNA: TGTGCCAGCTCACCAGGGCAGGGTAGGGTCGGAGATACGCAGTATTTT; CDR3: CASSPGQGRVGDTQYF
V: TRBV19; size: -; D: TRBD2; J: TRBJ2-3; DNA: TGTGCCAGTAGTACAGGGACTAGCGGGGTGACAGATACGCAGTATTTT; CDR3: CASSTGTSGVTDTQYF
V: TRBV19; size: -; D: -; J: TRBJ1-1; DNA: TGTGCCAGTAGTATATCTGACGGAATAGCTTTCTTT; CDR3: CASSISDGIAFF
V: TRBV7-2; size: few; D: -; J: TRBJ2-5; DNA: TGTGCCAGCAGCTTAGCAATCGAGACCCAGTACTTC; CDR3: CASSLAIETQYF
V: TRBV11-2; size: -; D: TRBD1; J: TRBJ1-6; DNA: TGTGCCAGCAGCTTCCGGGACAGCAATTCACCCCTCCACTTT; CDR3: CASSFRDSNSPLHF
V: TRBV7-2; size: -; D: TRBD2; J: TRBJ2-1; DNA: TGTGCCAGCAGCTTAGTAGGACTAGCGGGCAATGAGCAGTTCTTC; CDR3: CASSLVGLAGNEQFF
V: TRBV10-3; size: -; D: TRBD1; J: TRBJ1-2; DNA: TGTGCCATCAGTGAGCACGGGACAGACTATGGCTACACCTTC; CDR3: CAISEHGTDYGYTF
V: TRBV5-1; size: -; D: TRBD1; J: TRBJ2-2; DNA: TGCGCCAGCAGCTTGGAGGGGGCCGACACCGGGGAGCTGTTTTTT; CDR3: CASSLEGADTGELFF
V: TRBV7-2; size: -; D: -; J: TRBJ1-4; DNA: TGTGCCAGCAGCTTACTACCGACACACAGGGCTTTTAATGAAAAACTGTTTTTT; CDR3: CASSLLPTHRAFNEKLFF
V: TRBV6-1; size: -; D: TRBD1; J: TRBJ1-2; DNA: TGTGCCAGCAGATGGACAGGGGGGGTCTATGGCTACACCTTC; CDR3: CASRWTGGVYGYTF
V: TRBV6-5; size: few; D: -; J: TRBJ2-7; DNA: TGTGCCAGCAGTAAACCCTATAGCGGAGCCGAGCAGTACTTC; CDR3: CASSKPYSGAEQYF
V: TRBV27; size: many; D: -; J: TRBJ2-3; DNA: TGTGCCAGCAGTTTTCGGTCTCCCCGAAACACAGATACGCAGTATTTT; CDR3: CASSFRSPRNTDTQYF
V: TRBV19; size: -; D: -; J: TRBJ1-6; DNA: TGTGCCAGTAGTATGATCCCCGGGGGTGGTTCACCCCTCCACTTT; CDR3: CASSMIPGGGSPLHF
V: TRBV5-6; size: -; D: TRBD1; J: TRBJ2-7; DNA: TGTGCCAGCAGCCTCGGGACAGCCAAAGGCGAGCAGTACTTC; CDR3: CASSLGTAKGEQYF
V: TRBV6-1; size: -; D: TRBD2; J: TRBJ2-3; DNA: TGTGCCAGCAGTCAAAGGGGAGGGCACGATACGCAGTATTTT; CDR3: CASSQRGGHDTQYF
V: TRBV9; size: -; D: -; J: TRBJ2-7; DNA: TGTGCCAGCAGCGTAGAGGGGGGCGCTTGGTCCTACGAGCAGTACTTC; CDR3: CASSVEGGAWSYEQYF
V: TRBV19; size: -; D: TRBD2; J: TRBJ2-2; DNA: TGTGCCAGTAAACGGCGGGAGGGCACCGGGGAGCTGTTTTTT; CDR3: CASKRREGTGELFF
V: TRBV5-6; size: -; D: TRBD2; J: TRBJ2-1; DNA: TGTGCCAGCAGCCCTCTGGGACTAGCGGAAAATGAGCAGTTCTTC; CDR3: CASSPLGLAENEQFF
V: TRBV5-1; size: -; D: -; J: TRBJ2-5; DNA: TGCGCCAGCAGCTTGGGCTCAAGGCCAGGAGAGACCCAGTACTTC; CDR3: CASSLGSRPGETQYF
V: TRBV5-4; size: -; D: TRBD1; J: TRBJ2-1; DNA: TGTGCCAGCAGCTTGGAGACAGGGGGGTACAATGAGCAGTTCTTC; CDR3: CASSLETGGYNEQFF